Sequencing of this T cell receptor beta chain was carried out in a study of early T cells in non-severe SARS-CoV-2 infection. In the study overall: Sequencing input comprised bulk RNA from unsorted whole blood; chain pairing was not available.

TCRdb re-derived calls from the 5' RACE reads in MiXCR, one entry per CDR3 protein. This sample has tens of thousands of distinct CDR3 sequences, with approximately 5.4% found just once. V lost 5 bases and J lost 2, with 22 bases in between. This CDR3 has 19 residues. CDR1 is LNHDA and CDR2 is SQIVND in the germline V gene (reference sequence). This receptor was taken from an adult who was a healthcare worker with PCR-confirmed SARS-CoV-2 infection or an uninfected control (not recorded which). Sequencing was performed on whole blood. The genes are TRBV19 and TRBJ2-6, with a weak D call TRBD1 (6 bases). The CDR3 DNA reads TGTGCCAGTAGTCATATCGGTCGGCGGGCAGGGGCTGGGGCCAACGTCCTGACTTTC. Translation: CASSHIGRRAGAGANVLTF.